Each of the 28 T cell receptor beta chains below was sequenced from the same sample in a study of Graves' ophthalmopathy and Graves' hyperthyroidism. Amplifying from RNA transcripts, the study obtained TCR beta CDR3 regions. HTBI-primed first-round RT-PCR preceded second-round multiplex PCR. TCRdb re-called the multiplex PCR reads through MiXCR, storing one row per CDR3 protein. The repertoire consists of some 750,000 distinct CDR3 sequences, with 40% occurring once and the leading ten covering 44%. Sequenced material: peripheral blood. These receptors were obtained from an adult man with Graves' ophthalmopathy.

V gene TRBV20-1 combines with J gene TRBJ1-1; D is ambiguous. This CDR3 region has 12 residues. Trimming removed 0 bases from V and 9 bases from J, with 11 bases in between. Germline V gene lookup returns CDR1 DFQATT and CDR2 SNEGSKA (reference sequence). CDR3: CSARDSRAKAFF. The CDR3 DNA is TGCAGTGCTAGAGATAGCCGGGCCAAAGCTTTCTTT.

This clonotype has only a few counts. This chain uses TRBV25-1 with TRBJ2-2; unclear D gene. Germline CDR1 reads MGHDK; CDR2 reads SYGVNS. V was trimmed by 4 bases and J by 1 base, leaving 7 bases between them. The CDR3 sequence is 14 residues long. The CDR3: CASSARRNTGELFF. CDR3 in DNA: TGTGCCAGCAGTGCCAGACGGAACACCGGGGAGCTGTTTTTT.

V gene TRBV6-1 combines with J gene TRBJ1-6; possible D gene TRBD1, 6 bases. Trimming shortened V by 6 bases and J by 9 bases, and 18 bases separated the two germline ends. Per germline, CDR1 MNHNS and CDR2 SASEGT. The CDR3 covers 15 residues. The CDR3: CASRRIQGVASPLHF. CDR3 DNA: TGTGCCAGCAGGCGAATACAGGGTGTGGCTTCACCCCTCCACTTT.

At least ten counts were recorded for this clonotype. This chain links TRBV20-1 with TRBJ1-2; 7 nucleotides line up with TRBD1. After removal of 6 bases from V and 0 bases from J, the junction contained 4 bases not matched to a gene. Germline lookup yields CDR1 DFQATT and CDR2 SNEGSKA (reference sequence). The CDR3 is 13 residues long. This CDR3 reads CSAWDSTNYGYTF. CDR3 DNA sequence: TGCAGTGCCTGGGACAGCACTAACTATGGCTACACCTTC.

This chain joins TRBV19 and TRBJ2-2; D perhaps matches TRBD2 (6 bases). The CDR3 covers 14 residues. With 3 bases removed from V and 5 bases from J, the gap between germline ends came to 10 bases. Germline V gives CDR1 LNHDA, CDR2 SQIVND (reference sequence). The CDR3 reads CASSMRGATGELFF. CDR3 bases: TGTGCCAGTAGTATGCGGGGAGCTACCGGGGAGCTGTTTTTT.

This clonotype was seen only a few times. The chain is built from TRBV2 and TRBJ2-3; TRBD1 or TRBD2 may be the D gene (5 bases each). The ends were cut back, 2 bases at V and 0 bases at J, with 9 bases in the middle. Germline V gene data show CDR1 as SNHLY and CDR2 as FYNNEI. The CDR3 is 15 residues long. The CDR3 region has the DNA TGTGCCAGCAGTGAAATGGGGGACAGCACAGATACGCAGTATTTT. Protein product: CASSEMGDSTDTQYF.

This clonotype came up a few times. This chain joins TRBV20-1 and TRBJ2-7; D possibly corresponds to TRBD2 (6 bases). V was pared by 6 bases and J by 5 bases, with 14 bases between. The CDR3 totals 12 residues. Germline-derived CDR1 and CDR2 are DFQATT and SNEGSKA (reference sequence). CDR3 in DNA: TGCAGTGCAGGGTGGAGGGAAAACGAGCAGTACTTC. As protein: CSAGWRENEQYF.

This clonotype was observed many times. V and J are TRBV5-8 and TRBJ2-5; TRBD2 is a possible D gene (6 bases). The V gene's germline CDR1 is SGHTS and CDR2 YDEGEE. Trimming took 2 bases from V and 5 from J, leaving 10 bases between them. This CDR3 comprises 13 residues. The CDR3 region is CASSFWRVETQYF. Here the CDR3 DNA reads TGTGCCAGCAGCTTCTGGAGGGTTGAGACCCAGTACTTC.

This clonotype was recorded a few times. This sequence joins TRBV7-9 and TRBJ2-7; D is ambiguous. Trimming left V 2 bases short and J 4 bases short, with 12 bases between. This CDR3 has 14 amino acids. Germline V gene lookup returns CDR1 SEHNR and CDR2 FQNEAQ (reference sequence). The CDR3 DNA reads TGTGCCAGCAGCTTATCTGCTAGATTTTACGAGCAGTACTTC. The encoded protein is CASSLSARFYEQYF. The whole variable domain, filled in from reference TRBV7-9 and TRBJ2-7, reads DTGVSQNPRHKITKRGQNVTFRCDPISEHNRLYWYRQTLGQGPEFLTYFQNEAQLEKSRLLSDRFSAERPKGSFSTLEIQRTEQGDSAMYLCASSLSARFYEQYFGPGTRLTVT.

This clonotype came up a few times. The chain uses TRBV9 and TRBJ1-6; a possible D gene is TRBD1 (5 bases). Germline loops: CDR1 SGDLS, CDR2 YYNGEE. The V and J ends lost 4 bases and 5 bases respectively, with 10 bases between them. This CDR3 is 14 amino acids long. DNA of the CDR3: TGTGCCAGCAGCTCCATGGGGGATAATTCACCCCTCCACTTT. Its protein is CASSSMGDNSPLHF.

The J gene is TRBJ1-2, the V gene TRBV7-9; the D is unclear. The germline V and J ends were trimmed by 4 bases and 8 bases, with 11 bases remaining between them. In germline, CDR1 is SEHNR, CDR2 FQNEAQ (reference sequence). The CDR3 totals 12 residues. This CDR3 is CASSSGIRGYTF. For the CDR3, the DNA is TGTGCCAGCAGCTCGGGTATTAGGGGCTACACCTTC.

The rearrangement joins TRBV25-1 to TRBJ1-2; D unclear. The CDR3 is made up of 14 amino acids. CDR1 and CDR2 (germline): MGHDK, SYGVNS. The V end was cut by 6 bases, the J end by 8 bases, with 19 bases between. The CDR3 protein is CASSRPQYRWGYTF. The CDR3 coding sequence is TGTGCCAGCAGCCGCCCCCAATACCGTTGGGGCTACACCTTC.

V is TRBV20-1 and J is TRBJ2-5; TRBD1 matches 8 bases. Per germline, CDR1 DFQATT and CDR2 SNEGSKA (reference sequence). V lost 5 bases and J lost 3; bases outside the gene matches: 11. The CDR3 has 15 amino acids. DNA for the CDR3: TGCAGTGCTGCCCGCCCGGGACAGGCCGAAGAGACCCAGTACTTC. Protein sequence: CSAARPGQAEETQYF.

This clonotype came up many times. V and J are TRBV29-1 and TRBJ2-7; tentatively, D is TRBD1 (6 bases). This CDR3 comprises 15 residues. Trimming left V 3 bases short and J 6 bases short, with 21 bases between. Looked up from germline, CDR1 is SQVTM and CDR2 is ANQGSEA. DNA of the CDR3: TGCAGCGTTGAGCCAGCCAGGGGTTCCGCGGGCGAGCAGTACTTC. Amino acids: CSVEPARGSAGEQYF.

In this sample, this clonotype turned up a few times. This rearrangement joins TRBV20-1 to TRBJ2-7, with 8 positions matching TRBD1. The V gene end was trimmed by 6 bases and the J gene end by 2 bases; junction bases not matched to a gene: 9. Germline CDR1 DFQATT, CDR2 SNEGSKA (reference sequence). There are 14 residues in the CDR3. CDR3 in amino acids: CSALRQGTTYEQYF. The CDR3 DNA is TGCAGTGCCTTGAGACAGGGGACAACCTACGAGCAGTACTTC.

V gene TRBV9 combines with J gene TRBJ1-2; D call uncertain. The CDR3 sequence is 13 residues long. Germline V gene lookup returns CDR1 SGDLS and CDR2 YYNGEE. Trimming took 7 bases from V and 1 from J, leaving 11 bases between them. CDR3 DNA sequence: TGTGCCAGCTCACCACGGAGTAACTATGGCTACACCTTC. It yields the protein CASSPRSNYGYTF. Combining the CDR3 with reference TRBV9 and TRBJ1-2 gives the whole variable domain DSGVTQTPKHLITATGQRVTLRCSPRSGDLSVYWYQQSLDQGLQFLIQYYNGEERAKGNILERFSAQQFPDLHSELNLSSLELGDSALYFCASSPRSNYGYTFGSGTRLTVV.

As for this clonotype: A much larger clone differs by one base, so this may be a read error. The chain is built from TRBV20-1 and TRBJ2-5, with D perhaps given as TRBD1 or TRBD2 (5 bases each). The CDR3 covers 14 residues. CDR1 DFQATT and CDR2 SNEGSKA come from the germline V gene (reference sequence). CDR3 DNA: TGCAGTGCTAGAGGGGACGCTGGGCAAGAGGCCCAGTACTTC. Residues: CSARGDAGQEAQYF.

This CDR3 is CASSFRTGPSNQPQHF. The CDR3 DNA reads as TGTGCCAGCAGTTTCCGGACAGGGCCCAGCAATCAGCCCCAGCATTTT. The rearrangement uses TRBV12-3 or TRBV12-4 and TRBJ1-5; 8 bases agree with TRBD1. The CDR3 loop spans 16 amino acids. After removal of 3 bases from V and 1 base from J, the junction contained 5 bases not matched to a gene.

With regard to this clonotype: Being one base from a much bigger clone, this may be a read error. The gene calls are TRBV7-9 and TRBJ1-1; TRBD1 matches 7 bases. The germline V gene encodes CDR1 SEHNR and CDR2 FQNEAQ (reference sequence). The ends lost 4 bases at V and 1 base at J; junction bases unmatched: 3. The CDR3 is 14 residues long. The CDR3 coding sequence is TGTGCCAGCAGCTCGGACAGGCCGAACACTGAAGCTTTCTTT. Translated, it gives CASSSDRPNTEAFF.

A remark on this clonotype: The junction shows a germline mismatch at one end, possibly a read error. This chain joins TRBV5-1 and TRBJ1-1; no reliable D call. The length of the CDR3 is 15 residues. CDR1 and CDR2 from the germline V gene are SGHRS and YFSETQ. The CDR3 sequence is CASSQDSAENTEAFF. CDR3 DNA sequence: TGTGCCAGCAGCCAAGATTCCGCGGAGAACACTGAAGCTTTCTTT.

Comments on this clonotype: An end of the junction differs from the germline gene, which may be a read error. The chain joins TRBV7-9 to TRBJ2-7, with TRBD1 identical over 12 bases. Germline lookup yields CDR1 SEHNR and CDR2 FQNEAQ (reference sequence). The CDR3 is 14 amino acids. The CDR3 region is CATSPGTGGVEQYF. In nucleotides, the CDR3 is TGTGCCACCAGCCCCGGGACAGGGGGCGTCGAGCAGTACTTC. Complete variable domain (other parts from reference TRBV7-9 and TRBJ2-7): DTGVSQNPRHKITKRGQNVTFRCDPISEHNRLYWYRQTLGQGPEFLTYFQNEAQLEKSRLLSDRFSAERPKGSFSTLEIQRTEQGDSAMYLCATSPGTGGVEQYFGPGTRLTVT.

This chain joins TRBV5-6 and TRBJ2-2; TRBD1 agrees at 8 bases. The CDR3 runs 15 residues. Germline-derived CDR1 and CDR2 are SGHDT and YYEEEE. Trimming removed 2 bases from V and 5 bases from J; junction bases left unmatched: 5. CDR3 residues: CASSFRGRKTGELFF. The CDR3 DNA sequence: TGTGCCAGCAGCTTCAGGGGGCGTAAGACCGGGGAGCTGTTTTTT.

The chain uses TRBV29-1 and TRBJ1-5, with D perhaps matching TRBD1 (5 bases). The CDR3 is 13 residues long. Germline V gene data show CDR1 as SQVTM and CDR2 as ANQGSEA. Trimming pared 7 bases from V and 5 bases from J, leaving 15 bases between. CDR3 bases: TGCAGCGCCGTAGGACACGTCGATCAGCCCCAGCATTTT. Its translation: CSAVGHVDQPQHF.

This clonotype has more than one count but fewer than ten. This chain joins TRBV7-9 and TRBJ1-5; D not certain. CDR3 length equals 16 residues. Looked up from germline, CDR1 is SEHNR and CDR2 is FQNEAQ (reference sequence). The V end lost 5 bases, the J end lost 4 bases, and 18 bases lay between the germline ends. CDR3 nucleotide sequence: TGTGCCAGCAGCCTAGGAAAGCCCCCCAGAAATCAGCCCCAGCATTTT. This encodes CASSLGKPPRNQPQHF.

This clonotype was picked up a small number of times. This chain uses TRBV5-4 with TRBJ1-5; D remains ambiguous. Germline loops: CDR1 SGHNT, CDR2 YYREEE (reference sequence). Trimming removed 3 bases from V and 4 bases from J, with 5 bases in between. CDR3 length equals 12 residues. The CDR3 DNA is TGTGCCAGCAGCTACGATAATCAGCCCCAGCATTTT. Translated: CASSYDNQPQHF. Full variable domain (outside the CDR3, taken from reference TRBV5-4 and TRBJ1-5): ETGVTQSPTHLIKTRGQQVTLRCSSQSGHNTVSWYQQALGQGPQFIFQYYREEENGRGNFPPRFSGLQFPNYSSELNVNALELDDSALYLCASSYDNQPQHFGDGTRLSIL.

The V and J genes are TRBV2 and TRBJ2-7, with D uncertain. V lost 3 bases, J lost 6 bases, and 15 bases lay in between. The CDR3 loop spans 14 amino acids. Per germline, CDR1 SNHLY and CDR2 FYNNEI. The CDR3 spells CASSESNRWVEQYV. CDR3 nucleotide sequence: TGTGCCAGCAGTGAGTCGAATCGGTGGGTCGAGCAGTACGTC.

The chain has TRBV15 and TRBJ2-7, with a tentative D call TRBD2 (5 bases). The CDR3 has 15 amino acids. Germline loops: CDR1 LNHNV, CDR2 YYDKDF (reference sequence). Trimming shortened V by 1 base and J by 4 bases, and 14 bases separated the two germline ends. The CDR3 sequence: CATSRGTEAVYEQYF. The CDR3, as DNA: TGTGCCACCAGCAGAGGGACGGAGGCCGTATACGAGCAGTACTTC. The full variable domain, completed using reference TRBV15 and TRBJ2-7, is DAMVIQNPRYQVTQFGKPVTLSCSQTLNHNVMYWYQQKSSQAPKLLFHYYDKDFNNEADTPDNFQSRRPNTSFCFLDIRSPGLGDTAMYLCATSRGTEAVYEQYFGPGTRLTVT.

CDR3 sequence reads: CSARVLRNTGELFF. CDR3 DNA sequence: TGCAGTGCTAGGGTCCTTAGGAACACCGGGGAGCTGTTTTTT. The chain uses TRBV20-1 and TRBJ2-2; D unclear. This CDR3 is 14 amino acids long. The V end lost 3 bases, the J end lost 1 base, and 9 bases lay between the germline ends. Per germline, CDR1 DFQATT and CDR2 SNEGSKA (reference sequence).